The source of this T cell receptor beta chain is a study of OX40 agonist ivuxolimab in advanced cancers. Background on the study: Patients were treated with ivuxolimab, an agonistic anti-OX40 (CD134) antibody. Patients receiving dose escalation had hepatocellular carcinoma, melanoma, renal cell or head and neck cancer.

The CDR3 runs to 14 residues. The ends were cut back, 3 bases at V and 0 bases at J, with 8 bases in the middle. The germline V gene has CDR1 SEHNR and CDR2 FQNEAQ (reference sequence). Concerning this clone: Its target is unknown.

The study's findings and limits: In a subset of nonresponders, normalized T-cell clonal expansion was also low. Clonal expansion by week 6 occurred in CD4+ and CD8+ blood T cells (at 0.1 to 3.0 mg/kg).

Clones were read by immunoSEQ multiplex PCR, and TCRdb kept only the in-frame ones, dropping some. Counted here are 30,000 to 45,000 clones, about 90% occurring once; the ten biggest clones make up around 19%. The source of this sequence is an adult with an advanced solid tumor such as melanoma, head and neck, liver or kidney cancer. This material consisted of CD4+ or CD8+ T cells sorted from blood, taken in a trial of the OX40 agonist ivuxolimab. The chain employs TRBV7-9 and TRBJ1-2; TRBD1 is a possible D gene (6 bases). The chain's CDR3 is CASSFTGPNYGYTF. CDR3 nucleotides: TGTGCCAGCAGCTTCACAGGGCCTAACTATGGCTACACCTTC.